The TCR beta chain described here comes from a study of cytomegalovirus exposure and HLA in healthy donors. General observations from the study: Altogether, 170 or so TCR beta chains were recorded as cytomegalovirus-associated. Some public TCRs appeared in many individuals, while most sequences were rare.

Using immunoSEQ multiplex PCR, the repertoire was profiled, and TCRdb retains in-frame clones only, with some absent. The table shows over 110,000 clones, with around nine tenths occurring only once. Donors came from a validation cohort of 90 to 150 subjects, distinct from the first 666-subject cohort. As concerns this clone: Its antigen is unknown.

This receptor was taken from a young man in good health and CMV-seropositive. The specimen sequenced was PBMCs.

The chain's CDR3 is CASSPRDRDLTEAFF. DNA of the CDR3: TGTGCCAGCAGCCCCCGGGACAGGGATTTGACTGAAGCTTTCTTT. This chain connects TRBV9 to TRBJ1-1; the match to TRBD1 covers 9 bases. After removal of 4 bases from V and 5 bases from J, the junction contained 9 bases not matched to a gene. This CDR3 is built from 15 residues. The germline V gene has CDR1 SGDLS and CDR2 YYNGEE.